The 25 T cell receptor beta chains below were found in one sample sequenced in a study of blood T cells in healthy people across ages. Through a sample-barcoded 5' primer and a J-beta primer mix, a second PCR was run for 7 to 11 cycles. TCRdb fed the 5' RACE reads into MiXCR, producing one record per CDR3 protein. The data hold 1,500,000 or so distinct CDR3 sequences, with around 55% observed a single time. Material: blood. The receptors come from a man aged 18 to 29 in good health.

V gene TRBV27 combines with J gene TRBJ2-5; 7 bases line up with TRBD2. In germline, CDR1 is MNHEY, CDR2 SMNVEV (reference sequence). With 6 bases clipped from V and 1 base from J, the junction kept 11 bases outside the gene matches. The CDR3 is made up of 16 amino acids. CDR3 nucleotides: TGTGCCAGCAGCCTTCTGGCGGGGGACCTCCAAGAGACCCAGTACTTC. Translating gives CASSLLAGDLQETQYF.

The chain has TRBV5-5 and TRBJ2-1; D ambiguous. The CDR3 is 15 residues long. Germline CDR1 SGHKS, CDR2 YYEKEE (reference sequence). The V and J ends lost 4 bases and 6 bases respectively, with 17 bases between them. The CDR3 loop reads CASSITPGESNEQFF. DNA of the CDR3: TGTGCCAGCAGCATTACCCCCGGAGAATCCAATGAGCAGTTCTTC.

This clonotype has just a few counts. The gene calls are TRBV7-2 and TRBJ2-7; 8 bases are shared with TRBD2. This CDR3 comprises 15 residues. V lost 5 bases to trimming and J lost 3 bases; unmatched junction nucleotides: 9. The germline CDR1 and CDR2 sequences are SGHTA and FQGNSA. The CDR3 DNA is TGTGCCAGCAGCGCGGGACTAGGGTCCCACTACGAGCAGTACTTC. This gives the protein CASSAGLGSHYEQYF. Filled out from reference TRBV7-2 and TRBJ2-7, the complete variable domain reads GAGVSQSPSNKVTEKGKDVELRCDPISGHTALYWYRQSLGQGLEFLIYFQGNSAPDKSGLPSDRFSAERTGGSVSTLTIQRTQQEDSAVYLCASSAGLGSHYEQYFGPGTRLTVT.

This clonotype was found once. The chain recombines TRBV15 with TRBJ1-3; D gene uncertain. The germline gives CDR1 LNHNV, CDR2 YYDKDF (reference sequence). Between the trimmed V and J ends, which lost 5 bases and 0 bases, there was a span of 5 bases. The CDR3 sequence is 13 residues long. The CDR3 is CATSPGSGNTIYF. In nucleotides, the CDR3 is TGTGCCACCAGCCCGGGCTCTGGAAACACCATATATTTT.

This clonotype was seen more than once but under ten times. This CDR3 is CASSTTRYEQYF. In DNA, the CDR3 is TGTGCCAGCAGCACGACACGTTACGAGCAGTACTTC. The rearrangement uses TRBV7-9 and TRBJ2-7; D unclear. Germline V gene sequence: CDR1 SEHNR, CDR2 FQNEAQ (reference sequence). The CDR3 has 12 residues. V was cut by 5 bases and J by 4 bases, with 9 bases left in between.

The chain recombines TRBV5-1 with TRBJ1-2; 7 bases line up with TRBD1. V lost 4 bases, J lost 2 bases, and 14 bases stayed unmatched. CDR1 and CDR2 (germline): SGHRS, YFSETQ. CDR3 length: 17 amino acids. The CDR3 region is CASSPSRQGPLNYGYTF. CDR3 nucleotides: TGCGCCAGCAGCCCTTCCCGACAGGGCCCTTTGAACTATGGCTACACCTTC.

Points on this clonotype: The junction departs from germline at one end; a sequencing error may be responsible. This chain connects TRBV20-1 to TRBJ1-1; the D is unclear. Germline V gene lookup returns CDR1 DFQATT and CDR2 SNEGSKA (reference sequence). This CDR3 region has 13 residues. This CDR3 reads CSAKDAGNTEAFF. The CDR3 DNA is TGCAGTGCTAAGGATGCGGGGAACACTGAGGCTTTCTTT.

J is TRBJ2-7 and V is TRBV6-5; the D is unclear. V lost 6 bases to trimming and J lost 4 bases, with 16 bases between them. Germline V CDR1 and CDR2: MNHEY, SVGAGI. This CDR3 has 14 amino acids. This CDR3 reads CASRQFRLIYEQYF. The CDR3 nucleotides are TGTGCCAGCAGACAGTTTAGGTTAATTTACGAGCAGTACTTC.

CDR3 sequence reads: CASSVVSRLAGGYNEQFF. In nucleotides, the CDR3 is TGTGCCAGCAGCGTAGTAAGTAGACTAGCGGGAGGCTACAATGAGCAGTTCTTC. The rearrangement links TRBV9 to TRBJ2-1; 13 nucleotides line up with TRBD2. This CDR3 spans 18 amino acids. Germline V CDR1 and CDR2: SGDLS, YYNGEE. The ends lost 0 bases at V and 3 bases at J; junction bases unmatched: 6.

In the case of this clonotype: The junction departs from germline at one end; a sequencing error may be responsible. The chain is built from TRBV10-3 and TRBJ2-7; 7 bases are a match to TRBD2. CDR1 and CDR2 from the germline V gene are ENHRY and SYGVKD. The CDR3 totals 15 residues. The CDR3 spells CAVSESLAALYEQYF. CDR3 nucleotide sequence: TGTGCCGTCAGTGAGTCCCTAGCGGCCCTCTACGAGCAGTACTTC.

V usage is TRBV12-3 or TRBV12-4 and J usage is TRBJ2-7; D could derive from TRBD1 or TRBD2 (5 bases each). The J call may be incorrect, as the DNA end agrees better with TRBJ2-5. The CDR3 is 14 amino acids. DNA of the CDR3: TGTGCCAGCAGTTTATCTAGTCTGAGGGGGACCCAGTACTTC. It specifies CASSLSSLRGTQYF.

A few counts support this clonotype. The CDR3 DNA follows: TGTGCCAGCAGCTTTTGGAGGACCTCAGGGCCTTACGAGCAGTACTTC. Translating gives CASSFWRTSGPYEQYF. The chain carries TRBV7-2 and TRBJ2-7; D possibly uses TRBD1 or TRBD2 (5 bases each). Per germline, CDR1 SGHTA and CDR2 FQGNSA. The germline V and J ends were trimmed by 3 bases and 4 bases, with 19 bases remaining between them. This CDR3 comprises 16 residues.

The chain carries TRBV27 and TRBJ2-3; a possible D gene is TRBD2 (5 bases). Germline V gives CDR1 MNHEY, CDR2 SMNVEV (reference sequence). The V end lost 4 bases, the J end lost 3 bases, and 17 bases lay between the germline ends. This CDR3 has 16 amino acids. In DNA, the CDR3 is TGTGCCAGCAGTTGGTATAGCACCGGGGAAACAGATACGCAGTATTTT. Its protein product is CASSWYSTGETDTQYF.

The chain joins TRBV2 to TRBJ2-4, with 10 bases aligning to TRBD1. V shed 6 bases and J 13 bases; nucleotides not matched to a gene: 12. The length of the CDR3 is 14 residues. The germline V gene has CDR1 SNHLY and CDR2 FYNNEI. The CDR3 spells CASRSGTGAERQYF. The CDR3 coding sequence is TGTGCCAGCAGGTCTGGGACAGGGGCTGAAAGGCAGTACTTC.

This chain links TRBV12-5 with TRBJ2-5; no clear D. The J call may be in error: the DNA end matches TRBJ2-7 better. CDR1 and CDR2 from the germline V gene are LGHNT and FRNRAP. The CDR3 contains 12 residues. The CDR3 DNA sequence: TGTGCTAGTGGTTTGGTTACCTACGAGCAGTACTTC. Amino acids: CASGLVTYEQYF.

V usage is TRBV2 and J usage is TRBJ1-2; D is ambiguous. Germline V gene sequence: CDR1 SNHLY, CDR2 FYNNEI. The CDR3 spans 16 residues. V was trimmed by 1 base and J by 7 bases, leaving 19 bases between them. The CDR3 loop is CASSEGGFNFFRGYTF. DNA of the CDR3: TGTGCCAGCAGTGAAGGGGGTTTTAACTTCTTTCGTGGCTACACCTTC.

This chain connects TRBV28 to TRBJ2-7, with a weak D call TRBD2 (6 bases). Germline CDR1 is MDHEN and CDR2 is SYDVKM. The CDR3 runs to 14 residues. V was shortened by 7 bases and J by 3 bases, with 16 bases between the two germline ends. For the CDR3, the DNA is TGTGCCAGCACCGTTGGGGGGTGGGGCTACGAGCAGTACTTC. Translated, it gives CASTVGGWGYEQYF.

This chain joins TRBV24-1 and TRBJ2-3; 7 bases align to TRBD2. V shed 4 bases, J shed 3 bases, and the junction held 0 bases outside the gene matches. The germline V gene encodes CDR1 KGHDR and CDR2 SFDVKD. The CDR3 has 13 amino acids. CDR3 sequence (DNA): TGTGCCACCAGTGAGGGGGGGACAGATACGCAGTATTTT. Its translation: CATSEGGTDTQYF.

This clonotype was seen only a few times. The CDR3 loop reads CASSDLGSGANVLTF. Written as DNA, the CDR3 is TGTGCCAGCAGCGACTTAGGCTCTGGGGCCAACGTCCTGACTTTC. This chain connects TRBV9 to TRBJ2-6; D uncertain. V was pared by 3 bases and J by 0 bases, with 7 bases between. The CDR3 sequence is 15 residues long. From germline, CDR1 is SGDLS and CDR2 YYNGEE.

In this sample, this clonotype turned up a few times. The chain carries TRBV29-1 and TRBJ2-1; 7 bases match TRBD1. With 6 bases clipped from V and 4 bases from J, the junction kept 9 bases outside the gene matches. This CDR3 comprises 14 residues. Germline V gives CDR1 SQVTM, CDR2 ANQGSEA. CDR3 bases: TGCAGCGTCAAAACAGGGGTGGATTACAATGAGCAGTTCTTC. Amino acid sequence: CSVKTGVDYNEQFF.

The chain recombines TRBV6-5 with TRBJ2-3, with 12 nucleotides matching TRBD2. V gave up 7 bases and J gave up 0 bases; unmatched junction bases: 5. Germline V gene data show CDR1 as MNHEY and CDR2 as SVGAGI. CDR3 length equals 16 residues. The CDR3 protein is CASTLGTSGSTDTQYF. CDR3 coding DNA: TGTGCCAGCACCCTCGGGACTAGCGGGAGCACAGATACGCAGTATTTT.

The chain couples TRBV9 to TRBJ2-5; 7 bases are shared with TRBD2. Trimming removed 0 bases from V and 4 bases from J; junction bases left unmatched: 6. CDR3 length equals 15 residues. The germline CDR1 and CDR2 sequences are SGDLS and YYNGEE. The CDR3 sequence is CASSVAGTSAETQYF. In DNA form, the CDR3 reads TGTGCCAGCAGCGTAGCGGGAACTAGCGCAGAGACCCAGTACTTC. Filled out from reference TRBV9 and TRBJ2-5, the complete variable domain reads DSGVTQTPKHLITATGQRVTLRCSPRSGDLSVYWYQQSLDQGLQFLIQYYNGEERAKGNILERFSAQQFPDLHSELNLSSLELGDSALYFCASSVAGTSAETQYFGPGTRLLVL.

The rearrangement uses TRBV5-1 and TRBJ2-2, with 9 positions matching TRBD1. Germline V lookup: CDR1 SGHRS, CDR2 YFSETQ. J lost 0 bases, V lost 4 bases, and 16 bases had no gene match. The CDR3 extends over 20 amino acids. CDR3 DNA sequence: TGCGCCAGCAGCCTTTCCCCCGGACAGGGGATGTGGCCGAACACCGGGGAGCTGTTTTTT. This codes for CASSLSPGQGMWPNTGELFF.

The chain links TRBV3-1 to TRBJ2-5; 10 positions agree with TRBD1. The CDR3 runs to 15 residues. The germline V gene has CDR1 LGHDT and CDR2 YNNKEL (reference sequence). V lost 6 bases to trimming and J lost 1 base; unmatched junction nucleotides: 5. This CDR3 reads CASRRTGGGQETQYF. The CDR3 DNA follows: TGTGCCAGCAGGCGGACAGGGGGGGGCCAAGAGACCCAGTACTTC.

This clonotype appeared a few times. The rearrangement links TRBV29-1 to TRBJ2-7; TRBD2 aligns across 8 bases. The CDR3 spans 12 residues. V dropped 4 bases and J dropped 3; count of bases not matched to a gene: 2. Germline CDR1 and CDR2: SQVTM and ANQGSEA. CDR3 residues: CSVVTSGYEQYF. CDR3 sequence (DNA): TGCAGCGTTGTCACTAGCGGCTACGAGCAGTACTTC.